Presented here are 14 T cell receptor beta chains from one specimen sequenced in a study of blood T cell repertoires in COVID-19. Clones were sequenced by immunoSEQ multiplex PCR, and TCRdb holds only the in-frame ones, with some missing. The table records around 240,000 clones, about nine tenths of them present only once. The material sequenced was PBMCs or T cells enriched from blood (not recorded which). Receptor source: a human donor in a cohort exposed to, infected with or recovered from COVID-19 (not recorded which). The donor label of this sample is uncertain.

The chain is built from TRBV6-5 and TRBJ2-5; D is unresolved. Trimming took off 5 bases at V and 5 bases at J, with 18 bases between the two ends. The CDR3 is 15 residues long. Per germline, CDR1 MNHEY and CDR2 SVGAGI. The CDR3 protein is CASSRSPGRPETQYF. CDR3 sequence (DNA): TGTGCCAGCAGTAGATCTCCCGGCAGGCCGGAGACCCAGTACTTC.

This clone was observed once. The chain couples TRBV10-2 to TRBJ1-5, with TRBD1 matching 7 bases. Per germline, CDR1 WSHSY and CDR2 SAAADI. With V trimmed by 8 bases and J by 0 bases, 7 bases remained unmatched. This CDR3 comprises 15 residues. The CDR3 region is CASARQGPSNQPQHF. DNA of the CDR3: TGCGCCAGCGCCCGACAGGGCCCTAGCAATCAGCCCCAGCATTTT.

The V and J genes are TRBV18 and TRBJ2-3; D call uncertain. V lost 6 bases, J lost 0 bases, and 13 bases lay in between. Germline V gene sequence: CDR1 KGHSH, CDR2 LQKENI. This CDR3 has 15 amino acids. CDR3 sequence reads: CASSPMTKSTDTQYF. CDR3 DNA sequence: TGTGCCAGCTCCCCAATGACAAAGAGCACAGATACGCAGTATTTT.

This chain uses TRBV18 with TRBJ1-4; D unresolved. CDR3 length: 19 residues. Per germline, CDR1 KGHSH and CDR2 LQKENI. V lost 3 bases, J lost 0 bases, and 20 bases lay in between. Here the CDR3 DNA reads TGTGCCAGCTCACCGGGAGGGTTCCATCTTTCTGCAACTAATGAAAAACTGTTTTTT. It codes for CASSPGGFHLSATNEKLFF.

The CDR3 spells CASSLGAVAVGEQYF. The CDR3 region has the DNA TGTGCCAGCAGCTTAGGGGCCGTGGCAGTAGGAGAGCAGTACTTC. This sequence joins TRBV7-6 and TRBJ2-7; D is undetermined. This CDR3 contains 15 residues. The germline gives CDR1 SGHVS, CDR2 FNYEAQ. The V end was cut by 1 base, the J end by 7 bases, with 17 bases between.

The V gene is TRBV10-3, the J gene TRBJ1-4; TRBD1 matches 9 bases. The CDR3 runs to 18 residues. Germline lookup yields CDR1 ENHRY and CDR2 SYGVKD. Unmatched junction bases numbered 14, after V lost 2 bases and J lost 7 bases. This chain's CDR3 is CAISEIRMDRGGSEKLFF. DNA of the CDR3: TGTGCCATCAGTGAGATAAGAATGGACAGGGGCGGGAGTGAAAAACTGTTTTTT.

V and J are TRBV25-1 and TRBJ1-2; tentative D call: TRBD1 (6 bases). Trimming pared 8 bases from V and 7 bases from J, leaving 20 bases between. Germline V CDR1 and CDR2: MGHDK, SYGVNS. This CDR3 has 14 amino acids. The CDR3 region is CASSRGGQGGGYTF. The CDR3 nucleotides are TGTGCCAGCTCTCGGGGGGGCCAGGGCGGTGGCTACACCTTC.

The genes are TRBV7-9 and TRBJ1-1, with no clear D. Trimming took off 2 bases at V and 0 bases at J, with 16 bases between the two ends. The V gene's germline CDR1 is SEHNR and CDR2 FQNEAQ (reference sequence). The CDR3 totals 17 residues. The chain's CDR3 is CASSLYLGRHLNTEAFF. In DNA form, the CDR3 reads TGTGCCAGCAGCTTATACCTTGGCAGGCACTTGAACACTGAAGCTTTCTTT.

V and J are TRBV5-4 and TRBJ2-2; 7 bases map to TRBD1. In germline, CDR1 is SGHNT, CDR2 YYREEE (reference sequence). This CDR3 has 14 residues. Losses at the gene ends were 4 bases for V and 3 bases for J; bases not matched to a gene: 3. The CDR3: CASSTGDDTGELFF. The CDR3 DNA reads TGTGCCAGCAGCACAGGGGATGACACCGGGGAGCTGTTTTTT.

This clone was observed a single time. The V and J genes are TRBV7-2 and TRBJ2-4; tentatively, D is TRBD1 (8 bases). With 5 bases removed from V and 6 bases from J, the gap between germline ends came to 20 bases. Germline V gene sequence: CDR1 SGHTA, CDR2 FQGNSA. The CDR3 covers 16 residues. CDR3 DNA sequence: TGTGCCAGCAGCGTTCGGACAGGGAGGGGTGGAAACATTCAGTACTTC. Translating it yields CASSVRTGRGGNIQYF.

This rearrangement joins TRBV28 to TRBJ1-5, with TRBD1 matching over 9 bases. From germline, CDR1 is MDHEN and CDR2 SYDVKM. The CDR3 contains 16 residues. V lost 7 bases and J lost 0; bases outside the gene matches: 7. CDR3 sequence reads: CASTSDRGFSNQPQHF. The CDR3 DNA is TGTGCCAGCACCTCGGACAGGGGATTTAGCAATCAGCCCCAGCATTTT.

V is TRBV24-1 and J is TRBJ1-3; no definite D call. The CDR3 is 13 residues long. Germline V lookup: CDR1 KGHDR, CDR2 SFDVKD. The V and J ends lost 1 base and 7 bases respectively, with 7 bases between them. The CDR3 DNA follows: TGTGCCACCAGTGATTTCACGGGGAACACCATATATTTT. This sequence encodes CATSDFTGNTIYF.

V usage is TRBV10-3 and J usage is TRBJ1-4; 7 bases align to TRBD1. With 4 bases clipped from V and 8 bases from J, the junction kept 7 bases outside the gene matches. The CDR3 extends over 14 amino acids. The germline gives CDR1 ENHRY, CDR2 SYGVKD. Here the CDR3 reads CAISGGGAGEKLFF. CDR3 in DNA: TGTGCCATCAGTGGAGGGGGCGCTGGAGAAAAACTGTTTTTT.

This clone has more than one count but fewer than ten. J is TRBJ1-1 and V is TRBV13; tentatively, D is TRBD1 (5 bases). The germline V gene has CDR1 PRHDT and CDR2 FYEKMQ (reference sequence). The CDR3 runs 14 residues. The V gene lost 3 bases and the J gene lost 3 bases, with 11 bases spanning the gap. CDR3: CASSFGVGDTEAFF. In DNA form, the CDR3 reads TGTGCCAGCAGCTTCGGAGTAGGGGACACTGAAGCTTTCTTT. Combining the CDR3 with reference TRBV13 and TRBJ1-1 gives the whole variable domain AAGVIQSPRHLIKEKRETATLKCYPIPRHDTVYWYQQGPGQDPQFLISFYEKMQSDKGSIPDRFSAQQFSDYHSELNMSSLELGDSALYFCASSFGVGDTEAFFGQGTRLTVV.